These T cell receptor beta chains were read from a single sample in a study of blood T cell repertoires in COVID-19. Sequencing was performed with immunoSEQ multiplex PCR; in TCRdb, only in-frame clones are kept and a portion is missing. The sample lists about 300,000 clones; approximately 87% were seen once. Material for sequencing was peripheral blood. The source is a woman in her thirties or forties who had recovered from COVID-19. CDR3s include the opening cysteine and the closing phenylalanine or tryptophan. A D gene is named only where the DNA matches it firmly. Size is stated for part of the rows, as once, few or many counts, or as a class when the clone is expanded.

-,12,TRBJ1-2,TRBV6-1,TRBD1,TGTGCCAGCATAGAACAGGGGATGGGCTACACCTTC,CASIEQGMGYTF
-,16,TRBJ2-3,TRBV5-1,-,TGCGCCAGCAGCGGGGAGAAAGATTCTAGCACAGATACGCAGTATTTT,CASSGEKDSSTDTQYF
-,14,TRBJ1-2,TRBV6-6,-,TGTGCCAGCAGTTACGTCGCCCCCAGGCATGGCTACACCTTC,CASSYVAPRHGYTF
-,12,TRBJ1-2,TRBV29-1,TRBD1,TGCAGCGTCCGAAGGACAGGGGATGGCTACACCTTC,CSVRRTGDGYTF
few,13,TRBJ2-5,TRBV3-1/TRBV3-2,-,TGTGCCAGCAGTCCAGCGTTCCAAGAGACCCAGTACTTC,CASSPAFQETQYF
-,15,TRBJ1-2,TRBV30,-,TGTGCCTGGAGTGTTTATGACAGCCCCGACTATGGCTACACCTTC,CAWSVYDSPDYGYTF
-,15,TRBJ1-1,TRBV2,-,TGTGCCAGCAGTGACCTCGGCACGAGGCACACTGAAGCTTTCTTT,CASSDLGTRHTEAFF
-,14,TRBJ1-1,TRBV7-9,-,TGTGCCAGCAGCTTAGAAGGGACATCGTCCGAAGCTTTCTTT,CASSLEGTSSEAFF
-,17,TRBJ2-1,TRBV10-3,TRBD1,TGTGCCATCAGTGAGTCGATAGGGGGCCCCCTCTACAATGAGCAGTTCTTC,CAISESIGGPLYNEQFF
-,16,TRBJ2-7,TRBV9,-,TGTGCCAGCAGCGTAGCCCCGCAGGGAATCCTCTACGAGCAGTACTTC,CASSVAPQGILYEQYF
few,16,TRBJ1-3,TRBV12-5,-,TGTGCTAGTGGTTTGCTCGTGGGGGGGTTCGGAAACACCATATATTTT,CASGLLVGGFGNTIYF
-,15,TRBJ1-2,TRBV10-3,TRBD1,TGTGCCATCAGTAGTACAGGGGGTGCGGACTATGGCTACACCTTC,CAISSTGGADYGYTF
once,14,TRBJ2-1,TRBV2,-,TGTGCCAGCGGGGGCGGCGACTCCTACAATGAGCAGTTCTTC,CASGGGDSYNEQFF
-,21,TRBJ2-6,TRBV5-1,TRBD1,TGCGCCAGCAGCTTGGGGACAGGGGGCGATTCTTCAGGCTCTGGGGCCAACGTCCTGACTTTC,CASSLGTGGDSSGSGANVLTF
-,15,TRBJ2-1,TRBV5-8,TRBD1,TGTGCCAGCAGAAAGGGACAGGGGCACTACAATGAGCAGTTCTTC,CASRKGQGHYNEQFF
-,14,TRBJ2-7,TRBV29-1,TRBD1,TGCAGCGTTGTCCGGGACAGGGGGCAGAACGAGCAGTACTTC,CSVVRDRGQNEQYF
once,13,TRBJ2-5,TRBV5-1,-,TGCGCCAGCAGCTTGGCCGCGTCGGAGACCCAGTACTTC,CASSLAASETQYF
-,14,TRBJ2-1,TRBV5-1,TRBD2,TGCGCCAGCAGCTTGCGCCTAGCGGGGGACGAGCAGTTCTTC,CASSLRLAGDEQFF
once,15,TRBJ1-4,TRBV10-3,-,TGTGCCATCTCTAAGCAGGCAGCCCCCCGAGAAAAACTGTTTTTT,CAISKQAAPREKLFF
-,15,TRBJ1-2,TRBV27,TRBD1,TGTGCCAGCAGTTTATCCGGGACAGCTAACTATGGCTACACCTTC,CASSLSGTANYGYTF
-,13,TRBJ1-4,TRBV2,-,TGTGCCAGCAGTGAGGCAGGGATGGCAAAACTGTTTTTT,CASSEAGMAKLFF
-,13,TRBJ2-5,TRBV30,-,TGTGCCTGCCCTTCACTAGATGGGGAGACCCAGTACTTC,CACPSLDGETQYF
-,14,TRBJ1-1,TRBV11-1,TRBD1,TGTGCCAGCAGCTTTGGGACAGGGAACACTGAAGCTTTCTTT,CASSFGTGNTEAFF
-,14,TRBJ2-5,TRBV6-5,-,TGTGCCAGCAGTTACGAGTGGACACAAGAGACCCAGTACTTC,CASSYEWTQETQYF
-,11,TRBJ2-2,TRBV9,-,TGTGCCAGTCGCGGAAACGGGGAGCTGTTTTTT,CASRGNGELFF
-,17,TRBJ2-1,TRBV4-1,TRBD2,TGCGCCAGCAGCCAAGGTAGCGGGGGGGCCTTGGGCAATGAGCAGTTCTTC,CASSQGSGGALGNEQFF
-,13,TRBJ1-2,TRBV27,-,TGTGCCAGCAGTTTCCGGAGCAACTATGGCTACACCTTC,CASSFRSNYGYTF
-,14,TRBJ2-1,TRBV7-2,TRBD2,TGTGCCAGCAGCCGGGGGGGCTTTGACAATGAGCAGTTCTTC,CASSRGGFDNEQFF
-,11,TRBJ2-5,TRBV27,-,TGTGCCAGCAGCCTCCAGGGGACCCAGTACTTC,CASSLQGTQYF
-,12,TRBJ1-5,TRBV7-9,-,TGTGCCAGCAGCGCTACGACAGGGCCCCAGCATTTT,CASSATTGPQHF
-,15,TRBJ2-7,TRBV5-1,TRBD1,TGCGCCAGCAGCCGTGGGCAGGGGGCTCCCTACGAGCAGTACTTC,CASSRGQGAPYEQYF
-,16,TRBJ2-1,TRBV19,TRBD2,TGTGCCAGTAGTATAGGACCAGCGGGGGGGAGTAATGAGCAGTTCTTC,CASSIGPAGGSNEQFF
-,14,TRBJ2-1,TRBV11-2,-,TGTGCCAGCAGCAAAGAGGAGGGATACAATGAGCAGTTCTTC,CASSKEEGYNEQFF
-,18,TRBJ2-1,TRBV11-3,TRBD2,TGTGCCAGCAGCTTAGATCCCCCCGGGGGACTAGCGCACAATGAGCAGTTCTTC,CASSLDPPGGLAHNEQFF
-,14,TRBJ1-5,TRBV6-2/TRBV6-3,-,TGTGCCAGCAGTTTTCTCCAGGGATATGAGCCCCAGCATTTT,CASSFLQGYEPQHF
-,15,TRBJ2-1,TRBV9,TRBD2,TGTGCCAGCAGGGCTAGCGGGGGCCGCTACAATGAGCAGTTCTTC,CASRASGGRYNEQFF
few,15,TRBJ1-2,TRBV6-6,-,TGTGCCAGCAGTTCCCTCCGGACAGATAACTATGGCTACACCTTC,CASSSLRTDNYGYTF
-,15,TRBJ2-5,TRBV7-2,TRBD1,TGTGCCAGCAGCTCGGGGACAGGGGGCTGGGAGACCCAGTACTTC,CASSSGTGGWETQYF
-,16,TRBJ1-6,TRBV27,-,TGTGCCAGCAGTTTGAGGGCCCGCTCCTATAATTCACCCCTCCACTTT,CASSLRARSYNSPLHF
-,14,TRBJ1-1,TRBV4-3,TRBD1,TGCGCCAGCAGCCAGGACAGGGTACGCACTGAAGCTTTCTTT,CASSQDRVRTEAFF